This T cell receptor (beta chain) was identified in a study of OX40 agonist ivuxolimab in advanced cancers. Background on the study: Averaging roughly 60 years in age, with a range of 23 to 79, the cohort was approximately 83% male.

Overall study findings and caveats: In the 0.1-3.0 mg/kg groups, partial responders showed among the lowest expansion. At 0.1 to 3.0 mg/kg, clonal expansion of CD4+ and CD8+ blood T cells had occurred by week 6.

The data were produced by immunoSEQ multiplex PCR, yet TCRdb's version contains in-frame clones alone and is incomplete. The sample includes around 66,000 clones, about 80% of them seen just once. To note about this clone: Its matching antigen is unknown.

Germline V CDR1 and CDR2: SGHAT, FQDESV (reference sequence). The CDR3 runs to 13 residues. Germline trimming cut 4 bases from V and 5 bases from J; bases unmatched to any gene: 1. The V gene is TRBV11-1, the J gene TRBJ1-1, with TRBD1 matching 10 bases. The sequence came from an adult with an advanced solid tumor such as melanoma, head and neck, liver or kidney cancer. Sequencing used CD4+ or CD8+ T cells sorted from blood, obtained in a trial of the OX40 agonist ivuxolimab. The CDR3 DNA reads TGTGCCAGCAGCTGGGGACAGGGGACTGAAGCTTTCTTT. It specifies CASSWGQGTEAFF.